This paragraph reports one TCR beta chain. What it binds is unknown. Sequence at one end of the junction differs from germline and may be a read error. Naive CD8 libraries used 20,000 to 1,000,000 sorted cells and 10%, 30% or 50% RNA. The sample belongs to a study of molecular identifiers for immune sequencing clone quantification. Study findings and constraints: In naive cells, under 1% of molecules belonged to clones above 20 RNA copies, against over 99% in effector cells.

TCRdb analysed the PCR reads with MiXCR anew, one entry per CDR3 protein. The repertoire has approximately 630,000 distinct CDR3 sequences, 25% of them found once; the top ten carry 0.78%. Sequenced input: naive CD8+ T cells from blood, with Jurkat cell RNA spiked in. Indicated subset: FACS-sorted CD8+CD4-CCR7+CD45RA+ naive T cells. This clonotype originated in a human donor in good health. Some libraries in this study had Jurkat cell RNA spiked in.

The CDR3 is CVSSPRDSPISGNTIYF. Written as DNA, the CDR3 is TGTGTCAGCAGCCCCCGAGACAGTCCAATCTCTGGAAACACCATATATTTT. V is TRBV7-9 and J is TRBJ1-3; weak D call: TRBD1 (5 bases). Germline V gene data show CDR1 as SEHNR and CDR2 as FQNEAQ (reference sequence). CDR3 length equals 17 residues.